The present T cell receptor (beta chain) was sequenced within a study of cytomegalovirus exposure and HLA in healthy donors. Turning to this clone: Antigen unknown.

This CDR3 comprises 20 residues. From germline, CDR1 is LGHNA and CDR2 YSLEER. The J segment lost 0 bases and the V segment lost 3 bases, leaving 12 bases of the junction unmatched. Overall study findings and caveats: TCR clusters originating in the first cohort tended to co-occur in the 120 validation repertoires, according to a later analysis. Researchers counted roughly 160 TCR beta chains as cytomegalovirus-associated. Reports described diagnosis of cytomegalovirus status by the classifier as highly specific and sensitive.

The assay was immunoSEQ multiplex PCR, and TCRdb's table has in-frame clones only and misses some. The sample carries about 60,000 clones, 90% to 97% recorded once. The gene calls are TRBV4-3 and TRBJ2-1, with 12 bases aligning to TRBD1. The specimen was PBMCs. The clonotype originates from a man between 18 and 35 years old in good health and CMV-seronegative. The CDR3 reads CASSHPYPGQGASSYNEQFF. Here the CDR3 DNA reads TGCGCCAGCAGCCATCCCTATCCGGGACAGGGGGCGAGCTCCTACAATGAGCAGTTCTTC.